This T cell receptor (beta chain) was profiled in a study of OX40 agonist ivuxolimab in advanced cancers. Study-level results: The antigen specificity of the peripheral T cells (those that were expanded) was not determined.

This CDR3 is built from 13 residues. Trimming shortened V by 1 base and J by 0 bases, and 4 bases separated the two germline ends. Germline values: CDR1 GTSNPN, CDR2 SVGIG (reference sequence). Comment on this clone: Its antigen is still unknown.

Clones were read by immunoSEQ multiplex PCR, and TCRdb kept only the in-frame ones, dropping some. The sample has tens of thousands of clones, roughly 91% seen once. The sequenced sample was CD4+ or CD8+ T cells sorted from blood, obtained in a trial of the OX40 agonist ivuxolimab. The chain recombines TRBV30 with TRBJ1-3; D unresolved. The TCR sequence derives from an adult with an advanced solid tumor such as melanoma, head and neck, liver or kidney cancer. This CDR3 reads CAWSGVSGNTIYF. Written as DNA, the CDR3 is TGTGCCTGGAGTGGGGTCTCTGGAAACACCATATATTTT.